Each of the 29 T cell receptor beta chains below was sequenced from the same sample in a study of blood T cell repertoires in COVID-19. Only in-frame clones appear in the TCRdb table, and some are missing; sequencing was by immunoSEQ multiplex PCR. The sample yields approximately 210,000 clones, 83% seen once. Sequencing was performed on peripheral blood. Receptors originate from a woman aged 40 to 50 with active or convalescent COVID-19.

The rearrangement joins TRBV6-5 to TRBJ1-1; D remains unclear. CDR1 MNHEY and CDR2 SVGAGI come from the germline V gene. The length of the CDR3 is 15 residues. V was shortened by 4 bases and J by 1 base, with 13 bases between the two germline ends. The CDR3 reads CASSSIRAGNTEAFF. CDR3 bases: TGTGCCAGCAGTTCCATAAGGGCGGGGAACACTGAAGCTTTCTTT.

J is TRBJ1-4 and V is TRBV21-1; the table assigns TRBD1, which was not confirmed against the DNA. TRBV21-1 is designated a pseudogene. The CDR3 is 13 residues long. The CDR3 is CATRGMANEKLFF. The CDR3 DNA follows: TGTGCCACGAGGGGGATGGCTAATGAAAAACTGTTTTTT.

V gene TRBV28 combines with J gene TRBJ1-2; 12 nucleotides line up with TRBD1. CDR3 size: 16 residues. Germline V gene data show CDR1 as MDHEN and CDR2 as SYDVKM. The V and J ends lost 6 bases and 6 bases, in that order; junction bases with no gene match: 11. CDR3 protein: CASRPGQGALLNGYTF. The DNA of the CDR3 is TGTGCCAGCAGGCCGGGACAGGGGGCGCTTTTGAATGGCTACACCTTC.

The chain has TRBV4-1 and TRBJ2-7; 9 nucleotides line up with TRBD2. CDR1 is MGHRA, CDR2 YSYEKL, per germline. The CDR3 consists of 17 residues. J was trimmed by 1 base and V by 0 bases; bases with no gene match: 7. The CDR3 spells CASSQEPVLAGSYEQYF. As DNA, the CDR3 is TGCGCCAGCAGCCAAGAACCGGTCCTAGCGGGGTCCTACGAGCAGTACTTC.

The chain combines TRBV19 with TRBJ1-1; tentatively, D is TRBD1 (5 bases). The CDR3 length is 13 residues. Germline assignment: CDR1 LNHDA and CDR2 SQIVND (reference sequence). Between the trimmed V and J ends, which lost 4 bases and 5 bases, there was a span of 11 bases. In DNA form, the CDR3 reads TGTGCCAGTAGTACAGGGTGGAGAACTGAAGCTTTCTTT. Translated, it gives CASSTGWRTEAFF.

The rearrangement joins TRBV11-3 to TRBJ2-1, with 10 bases lining up with TRBD1. The V gene end was trimmed by 3 bases and the J gene end by 12 bases; junction bases not matched to a gene: 8. Germline CDR1 and CDR2: SGHNT and YENEEA. CDR3 length: 14 amino acids. The CDR3 spells CASSFAGTGERQFF. The CDR3 bases are TGTGCCAGCAGCTTCGCCGGGACAGGGGAGAGGCAGTTCTTC.

A single count supports this clone. The chain has TRBV18 and TRBJ2-5; tentatively, D is TRBD2 (5 bases). The germline V gene encodes CDR1 KGHSH and CDR2 LQKENI. V lost 2 bases to trimming and J lost 5 bases, with 18 bases between them. The CDR3 runs 16 residues. As DNA, the CDR3 is TGTGCCAGCTCACCAAAGAAGGTGAGGGTTGGCGAGACCCAGTACTTC. Residues: CASSPKKVRVGETQYF.

The J gene is TRBJ1-1, the V gene TRBV7-2; D not resolved. CDR3 size: 14 residues. V was trimmed by 1 base and J by 0 bases, leaving 6 bases between them. CDR1 and CDR2 (germline): SGHTA, FQGNSA. This CDR3 reads CASSLVALNTEAFF. CDR3 bases: TGTGCCAGCAGCTTAGTGGCACTGAACACTGAAGCTTTCTTT.

In nucleotides, the CDR3 is TGTGCCAGCAGCTTCATGACTAGCGGGTTGGACGAGCAGTACTTC. Translating gives CASSFMTSGLDEQYF. This chain joins TRBV11-3 and TRBJ2-7, with 10 bases that match TRBD2. The CDR3 has 15 residues. The germline V gene has CDR1 SGHNT and CDR2 YENEEA. V dropped 3 bases and J dropped 5; count of bases not matched to a gene: 7. The complete variable domain, with remaining parts taken from reference TRBV11-3 and TRBJ2-7, reads EAGVVQSPRYKIIEKKQPVAFWCNPISGHNTLYWYLQNLGQGPELLIRYENEEAVDDSQLPKDRFSAERLKGVDSTLKIQPAELGDSAVYLCASSFMTSGLDEQYFGPGTRLTVT.

The chain joins TRBV27 to TRBJ1-6; D uncertain. V lost 2 bases and J lost 3, with 14 bases in between. CDR1 and CDR2 from the germline V gene are MNHEY and SMNVEV (reference sequence). CDR3 length: 17 amino acids. DNA for the CDR3: TGTGCCAGCAGTTTACTCACAAAAGGCGGCTATAATTCACCCCTCCACTTT. It translates to CASSLLTKGGYNSPLHF.

The chain joins TRBV19 to TRBJ1-5, with TRBD1 as a possible D gene (6 bases). V gave up 5 bases and J gave up 9 bases, with 17 bases separating them. The CDR3 sequence is 14 residues long. CDR1 is LNHDA and CDR2 is SQIVND in the germline V gene (reference sequence). The CDR3 bases are TGTGCCAGTAGTTCCCTCGGACAGTTGACGCCCCAGCATTTT. Its translation: CASSSLGQLTPQHF.

A note on this clone: One end of the junction does not line up with germline, which may come from a read error. The chain uses TRBV11-2 and TRBJ1-2, with D possibly TRBD1 on 5 matching bases. Germline lookup yields CDR1 SGHAT and CDR2 FQNNGV. The CDR3 spans 13 residues. The CDR3 DNA sequence: TGTGCCAGCAGCTTAGGTAGGGGAACCTACTACGGCTTC. Translation: CASSLGRGTYYGF.

The J gene is TRBJ2-7, the V gene TRBV6-2 or TRBV6-3, with TRBD2 matching 13 bases. This CDR3 spans 21 amino acids. Germline V gives CDR1 MNHEY, CDR2 SVGEGT. The V and J ends lost 1 base and 4 bases, in that order; junction bases with no gene match: 19. The CDR3 protein is CASSYFAYPGLAGNIRYEQYF. The DNA of the CDR3 is TGTGCCAGCAGTTACTTCGCTTATCCGGGACTAGCGGGAAATATCAGGTACGAGCAGTACTTC.

The chain recombines TRBV10-2 with TRBJ2-1, with TRBD1 matching over 10 bases. The CDR3 is 16 residues long. CDR1 is WSHSY, CDR2 SAAADI, per germline. V dropped 3 bases and J dropped 5; count of bases not matched to a gene: 7. The DNA of the CDR3 is TGCGCCAGCAGTGACCCGACAGGGGGCAGGCACAATGAGCAGTTCTTC. Its translation: CASSDPTGGRHNEQFF.

This clone has a handful of counts. The V gene is TRBV5-6, the J gene TRBJ2-5; D may be TRBD1 (6 bases). The V gene's germline CDR1 is SGHDT and CDR2 YYEEEE. V lost 5 bases and J 5 bases, leaving 19 bases between the germline ends. The CDR3 consists of 15 residues. The CDR3 here is CASSPPGVGAETQYF. The CDR3 DNA reads TGTGCCAGCAGTCCTCCCGGGGTGGGGGCGGAGACCCAGTACTTC. The variable domain in full, with the rest retrieved from reference TRBV5-6 and TRBJ2-5, is DAGVTQSPTHLIKTRGQQVTLRCSPKSGHDTVSWYQQALGQGPQFIFQYYEEEERQRGNFPDRFSGHQFPNYSSELNVNALLLGDSALYLCASSPPGVGAETQYFGPGTRLLVL.

The chain carries TRBV4-3 and TRBJ2-1; 8 bases align to TRBD2. The ends lost 0 bases at V and 5 bases at J; junction bases unmatched: 15. Per the germline V gene, CDR1 is LGHNA and CDR2 is YSLEER. The CDR3 spans 19 residues. This CDR3 reads CASSQDAGGAFSIHNEQFF. The CDR3 DNA is TGCGCCAGCAGCCAAGATGCCGGGGGGGCCTTTTCTATACACAATGAGCAGTTCTTC.

The V and J genes are TRBV29-1 and TRBJ2-3; D gene uncertain. The CDR3 is 14 residues long. Trimming removed 5 bases at V and 2 bases at J, with 14 bases between. The germline CDR1 and CDR2 sequences are SQVTM and ANQGSEA. The CDR3 loop reads CSVTSLVYTDTQYF. CDR3 nucleotides: TGCAGCGTTACAAGTTTGGTATACACAGATACGCAGTATTTT.

The chain carries TRBV27 and TRBJ1-2; TRBD1 agrees at 9 bases. V lost 6 bases, J lost 5 bases, and 7 bases stayed unmatched. CDR1 is MNHEY, CDR2 SMNVEV, per germline (reference sequence). This CDR3 spans 14 amino acids. CDR3 loop: CASRLQGARYGYTF. In nucleotides, the CDR3 is TGTGCCAGCAGACTACAGGGGGCTAGGTATGGCTACACCTTC.

The chain has TRBV3-1 (or the pseudogene TRBV3-2) and TRBJ1-6; 10 bases line up with TRBD1. There are 14 residues in the CDR3. V shed 5 bases, J shed 13 bases, and the junction held 8 bases outside the gene matches. Looked up from germline, CDR1 is LGHDT and CDR2 is YNNKEL (reference sequence). The CDR3: CASSDRDRGFPLHF. The CDR3 nucleotides read TGTGCCAGCAGCGACCGGGACAGGGGATTCCCCCTCCACTTT.

The sample holds a few counts of this clone. V usage is TRBV18 and J usage is TRBJ1-5, with D possibly TRBD1 on 5 matching bases. This CDR3 region has 16 residues. V was clipped by 2 bases and J by 0 bases, with 11 bases between them. CDR1 and CDR2 from the germline V gene are KGHSH and LQKENI. The CDR3 region has the DNA TGTGCCAGCTCACCAGCGGGGGGGGATAGCAATCAGCCCCAGCATTTT. Protein: CASSPAGGDSNQPQHF. The variable domain in full, with the rest retrieved from reference TRBV18 and TRBJ1-5, is NAGVMQNPRHLVRRRGQEARLRCSPMKGHSHVYWYRQLPEEGLKFMVYLQKENIIDESGMPKERFSAEFPKEGPSILRIQQVVRGDSAAYFCASSPAGGDSNQPQHFGDGTRLSIL.

This chain joins TRBV19 and TRBJ2-1; the D gene is possibly TRBD2 (6 bases). The V end was cut by 7 bases, the J end by 9 bases, with 16 bases between. CDR1 LNHDA and CDR2 SQIVND come from the germline V gene (reference sequence). The CDR3 runs 13 residues. CDR3 DNA sequence: TGTGCCAGTAAGTCGCCGGGAGCGACTGAGCAGTTCTTC. It codes for CASKSPGATEQFF.

This clone occurred once. The chain employs TRBV6-2 or TRBV6-3 and TRBJ2-1; 10 bases agree with TRBD2. Germline V gives CDR1 MNHEY, CDR2 SVGEGT. V lost 5 bases to trimming and J lost 6 bases; unmatched junction nucleotides: 10. CDR3 size: 16 residues. CDR3 coding DNA: TGTGCCAGCAGTCCGATGAAGCGGGGGGGTGGCAATGAGCAGTTCTTC. Amino acid sequence: CASSPMKRGGGNEQFF.

V usage is TRBV11-3 and J usage is TRBJ2-7; no clear D gene. The germline CDR1 and CDR2 sequences are SGHNT and YENEEA. The length of the CDR3 is 13 residues. Trimming took off 5 bases at V and 3 bases at J, with 11 bases between the two ends. CDR3: CASSEQAIYEQYF. The CDR3 DNA reads as TGTGCCAGCAGCGAGCAGGCTATCTACGAGCAGTACTTC.

The chain couples TRBV11-2 to TRBJ2-2; 7 bases match TRBD1. Germline lookup yields CDR1 SGHAT and CDR2 FQNNGV. V shed 6 bases and J 2 bases; nucleotides not matched to a gene: 12. This CDR3 has 17 amino acids. The DNA of the CDR3 is TGTGCCAGCAGACCTAATACAGGGGCCTTAAACACCGGGGAGCTGTTTTTT. Translated: CASRPNTGALNTGELFF.

This sequence joins TRBV12-5 and TRBJ1-4; D might be TRBD1 (5 bases). V dropped 1 base and J dropped 4 bases, with 10 bases sitting between them. The CDR3 consists of 15 residues. The germline CDR1 and CDR2 sequences are LGHNT and FRNRAP. Here the CDR3 reads CASGLGSGINEKLFF. In nucleotides, the CDR3 is TGTGCTAGTGGTTTGGGGTCAGGGATTAATGAAAAACTGTTTTTT.

This chain uses TRBV9 with TRBJ1-2, with 7 bases aligning to TRBD1. CDR3 length equals 16 residues. The germline CDR1 and CDR2 sequences are SGDLS and YYNGEE. V shed 3 bases, J shed 4 bases, and the junction held 12 bases outside the gene matches. CDR3 amino acids: CASSGVHRGAGYGYTF. Written as DNA, the CDR3 is TGTGCCAGCAGCGGGGTTCACAGGGGCGCAGGCTATGGCTACACCTTC.

V and J are TRBV19 and TRBJ2-7, with D perhaps matching TRBD2 (6 bases). V dropped 1 base and J dropped 1 base, with 8 bases sitting between them. Germline lookup yields CDR1 LNHDA and CDR2 SQIVND (reference sequence). The CDR3 runs 14 residues. Here the CDR3 DNA reads TGTGCCAGTAGTATAGCGGGGGTTTCCTACGAGCAGTACTTC. Protein: CASSIAGVSYEQYF.

The chain carries TRBV6-1 and TRBJ1-5; D uncertain. V lost 1 base to trimming and J lost 9 bases, with 10 bases between them. CDR1 is MNHNS, CDR2 SASEGT, per germline. The CDR3 runs to 13 residues. The CDR3 DNA is TGTGCCAGCAGTGAAGAGCTCAATATGCCCCAGCATTTT. This sequence encodes CASSEELNMPQHF.

This clone appeared a single time. The chain uses TRBV10-1 and TRBJ2-1; weak D call: TRBD2 (5 bases). Trimming left V 2 bases short and J 4 bases short, with 6 bases between. The CDR3 loop spans 13 amino acids. Per germline, CDR1 WNHNN and CDR2 SYGVQD (reference sequence). CDR3 protein: CASSERGYNEQFF. The CDR3 bases are TGCGCCAGCAGTGAGCGGGGTTACAATGAGCAGTTCTTC.